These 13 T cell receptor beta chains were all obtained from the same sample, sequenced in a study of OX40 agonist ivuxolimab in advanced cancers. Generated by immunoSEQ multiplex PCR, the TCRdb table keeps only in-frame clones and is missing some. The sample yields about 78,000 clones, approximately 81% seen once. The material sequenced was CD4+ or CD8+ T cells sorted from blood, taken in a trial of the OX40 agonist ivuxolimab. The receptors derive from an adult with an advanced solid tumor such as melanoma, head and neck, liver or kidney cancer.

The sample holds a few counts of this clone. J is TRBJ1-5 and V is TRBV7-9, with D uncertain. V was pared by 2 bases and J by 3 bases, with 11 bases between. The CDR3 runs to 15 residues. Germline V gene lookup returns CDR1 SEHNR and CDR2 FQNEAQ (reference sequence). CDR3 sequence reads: CASSLSRGPNQPQHF. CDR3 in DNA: TGTGCCAGCAGCTTATCTCGGGGTCCCAATCAGCCCCAGCATTTT.

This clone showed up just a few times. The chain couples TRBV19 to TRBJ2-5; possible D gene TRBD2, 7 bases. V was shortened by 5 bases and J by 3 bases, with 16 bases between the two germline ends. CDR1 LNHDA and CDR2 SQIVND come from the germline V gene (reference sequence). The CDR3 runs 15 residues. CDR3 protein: CASSPRGGGEETQYF. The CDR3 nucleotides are TGTGCCAGTAGTCCCCGGGGAGGGGGAGAAGAGACCCAGTACTTC.

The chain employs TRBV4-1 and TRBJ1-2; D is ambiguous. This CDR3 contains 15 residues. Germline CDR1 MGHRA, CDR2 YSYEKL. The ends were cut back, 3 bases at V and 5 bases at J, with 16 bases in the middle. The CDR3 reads CASSQADGSRYGYTF. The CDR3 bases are TGCGCCAGCAGCCAGGCGGACGGGAGCCGGTATGGCTACACCTTC.

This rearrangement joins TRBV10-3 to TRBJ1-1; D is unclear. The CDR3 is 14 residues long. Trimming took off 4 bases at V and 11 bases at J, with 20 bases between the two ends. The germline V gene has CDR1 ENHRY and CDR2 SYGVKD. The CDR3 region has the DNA TGTGCCATCAGTGCTGTGGGTGAACGGGGTAGTGCTTTCTTT. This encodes CAISAVGERGSAFF.

The CDR3 region is CASSLVGGREQYGYTF. The CDR3 DNA reads as TGTGCCAGCAGCTTAGTAGGGGGGCGCGAGCAGTATGGCTACACCTTC. The chain is built from TRBV7-8 and TRBJ1-2; TRBD1 is a possible D gene (6 bases). CDR1 and CDR2 from the germline V gene are SGHVS and FQNEAQ. The CDR3 covers 16 residues. V was pared by 1 base and J by 5 bases, with 17 bases between. The full variable domain, rest sourced from reference TRBV7-8 and TRBJ1-2, is GAGVSQSPRYKVAKRGQDVALRCDPISGHVSLFWYQQALGQGPEFLTYFQNEAQLDKSGLPSDRFFAERPEGSVSTLKIQRTQQEDSAVYLCASSLVGGREQYGYTFGSGTRLTVV.

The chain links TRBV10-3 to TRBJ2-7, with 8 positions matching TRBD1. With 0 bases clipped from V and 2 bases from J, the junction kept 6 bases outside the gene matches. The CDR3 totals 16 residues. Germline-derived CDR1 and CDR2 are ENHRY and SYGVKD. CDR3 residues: CAISESSRGQAYEQYF. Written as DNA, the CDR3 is TGTGCCATCAGTGAGTCTAGCAGGGGGCAAGCCTACGAGCAGTACTTC.

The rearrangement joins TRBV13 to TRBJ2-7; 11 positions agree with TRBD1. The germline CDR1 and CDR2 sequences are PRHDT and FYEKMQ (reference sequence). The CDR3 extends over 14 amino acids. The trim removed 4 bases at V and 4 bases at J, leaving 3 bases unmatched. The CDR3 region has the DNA TGTGCCAGCAGCTCAGGACAGGGGGCTTACGAGCAGTACTTC. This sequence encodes CASSSGQGAYEQYF.

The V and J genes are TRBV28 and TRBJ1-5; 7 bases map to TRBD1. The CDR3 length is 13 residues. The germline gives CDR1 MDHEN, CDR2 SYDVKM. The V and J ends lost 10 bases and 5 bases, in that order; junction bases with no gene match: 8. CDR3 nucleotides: TGTGCCACTTGCGACAGGGACTATCAGCCCCAGCATTTT. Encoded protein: CATCDRDYQPQHF.

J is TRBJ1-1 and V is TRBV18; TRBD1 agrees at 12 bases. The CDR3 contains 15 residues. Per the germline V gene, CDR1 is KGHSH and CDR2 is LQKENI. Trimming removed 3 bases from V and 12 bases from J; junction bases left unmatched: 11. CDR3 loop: CASSPQGQGAISTFF. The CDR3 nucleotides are TGTGCCAGCTCACCCCAGGGACAGGGGGCGATCTCGACTTTCTTT.

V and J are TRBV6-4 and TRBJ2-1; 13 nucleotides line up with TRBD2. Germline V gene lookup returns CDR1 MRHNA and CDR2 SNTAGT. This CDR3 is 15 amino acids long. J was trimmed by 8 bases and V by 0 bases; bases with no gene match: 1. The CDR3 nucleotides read TGTGCCAGCAGTGACTCTACTAGCGGGGGGGATGAGCAGTTCTTC. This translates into CASSDSTSGGDEQFF.

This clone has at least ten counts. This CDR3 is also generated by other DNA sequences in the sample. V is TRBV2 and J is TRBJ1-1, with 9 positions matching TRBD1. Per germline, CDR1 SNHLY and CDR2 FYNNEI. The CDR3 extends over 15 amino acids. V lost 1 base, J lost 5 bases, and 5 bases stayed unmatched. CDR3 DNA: TGTGCCAGCAGTGAAGTGGGGACAGGGAGGACTGAAGCTTTCTTT. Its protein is CASSEVGTGRTEAFF.

CDR3 amino acids: CASSSTSGARTGELFF. The DNA of the CDR3 is TGTGCCAGCTCATCGACTAGCGGGGCTCGCACCGGGGAGCTGTTTTTT. The V gene is TRBV18, the J gene TRBJ2-2; 11 bases are shared with TRBD2. The germline CDR1 and CDR2 sequences are KGHSH and LQKENI. V trimming: 5 bases; J trimming: 4 bases; junction bases outside the gene matches: 6. The CDR3 covers 16 residues. The full variable domain, its missing parts supplied by reference TRBV18 and TRBJ2-2, is NAGVMQNPRHLVRRRGQEARLRCSPMKGHSHVYWYRQLPEEGLKFMVYLQKENIIDESGMPKERFSAEFPKEGPSILRIQQVVRGDSAAYFCASSSTSGARTGELFFGEGSRLTVL.

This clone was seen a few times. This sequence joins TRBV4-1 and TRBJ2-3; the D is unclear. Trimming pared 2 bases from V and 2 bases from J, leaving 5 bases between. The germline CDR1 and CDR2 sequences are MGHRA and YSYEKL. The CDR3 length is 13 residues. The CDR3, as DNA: TGCGCCAGCAGCCAAACGGCCACAGATACGCAGTATTTT. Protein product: CASSQTATDTQYF.